Following are 28 T cell receptor beta chains from one sample sequenced in a study of T cell clonotyping in hematopoietic cell transplantation. Time point described: recipient sample about 28 days before transplant, after cytoreduction. Clones were read by immunoSEQ multiplex PCR, and TCRdb kept only the in-frame ones, dropping some. The sample has about 69,000 clones, around 96% seen once; the top ten hold about 1.8%. Here the sequenced sample was peripheral blood mononuclear cells, taken before stem cell transplant. These receptors were collected from a woman aged 50 to 60 with acute myeloid leukemia. Some clones in this sample may be carry-over from other donors' samples.

The chain joins TRBV25-1 to TRBJ2-2, with D unresolved. V gave up 5 bases and J gave up 0 bases, with 4 bases separating them. The CDR3 length is 13 residues. Per the germline V gene, CDR1 is MGHDK and CDR2 is SYGVNS. This chain's CDR3 is CASSTANTGELFF. In DNA form, the CDR3 reads TGTGCCAGCAGTACTGCGAACACCGGGGAGCTGTTTTTT.

The CDR3 nucleotides are TGCGCCAGCAGCTGGACGGACAGGGGTAGCACTGAAGCTTTCTTT. Its protein is CASSWTDRGSTEAFF. The chain uses TRBV5-1 and TRBJ1-1, with 9 bases identical to TRBD1. This CDR3 is built from 15 residues. The V gene's germline CDR1 is SGHRS and CDR2 YFSETQ. V lost 3 bases, J lost 4 bases, and 7 bases stayed unmatched.

This clone has more than one count but fewer than ten. The V gene is TRBV4-2, the J gene TRBJ1-5, with TRBD1 matching 9 bases. CDR3 length equals 15 residues. CDR1 and CDR2 from the germline V gene are LGHNA and YNFKEQ. Trimming removed 3 bases from V and 6 bases from J; junction bases left unmatched: 6. The CDR3 loop reads CASSQSGQGGQPQHF. As DNA, the CDR3 is TGTGCCAGCAGCCAGTCGGGACAGGGTGGTCAGCCCCAGCATTTT.

This clone was counted a few times. This sample includes further DNA sequences coding for the same CDR3. The J gene is TRBJ1-2, the V gene TRBV18, with TRBD1 matching over 8 bases. Unmatched junction bases numbered 5, after V lost 0 bases and J lost 5 bases. The germline V gene has CDR1 KGHSH and CDR2 LQKENI. CDR3 length: 15 residues. The CDR3 coding sequence is TGTGCCAGCTCACCACCCACCGACAGGGGATATGGCTACACCTTC. Translation gives CASSPPTDRGYGYTF.

The chain couples TRBV19 to TRBJ1-1; D uncertain. This CDR3 comprises 14 residues. Deletions cut 2 bases from V and 3 bases from J, with 10 bases between. Germline V CDR1 and CDR2: LNHDA, SQIVND (reference sequence). The CDR3 region is CASSISGLDTEAFF. CDR3 DNA: TGTGCCAGTAGTATATCCGGGCTCGACACTGAAGCTTTCTTT. Together with reference TRBV19 and TRBJ1-1, the CDR3 gives the full variable domain: DGGITQSPKYLFRKEGQNVTLSCEQNLNHDAMYWYRQDPGQGLRLIYYSQIVNDFQKGDIAEGYSVSREKKESFPLTVTSAQKNPTAFYLCASSISGLDTEAFFGQGTRLTVV.

The chain combines TRBV11-3 with TRBJ2-1, with D hard to call. The CDR3 spans 14 residues. Germline CDR1 reads SGHNT; CDR2 reads YENEEA. V lost 0 bases and J 6 bases, leaving 9 bases between the germline ends. The CDR3 DNA is TGTGCCAGCAGCTTAGAAGGGAATGGCAATGAGCAGTTCTTC. Amino acid sequence: CASSLEGNGNEQFF.

This chain connects TRBV14 to TRBJ2-6, with D perhaps TRBD1 or TRBD2 (6 bases each). CDR3 size: 17 residues. Trimming left V 4 bases short and J 3 bases short, with 16 bases between. Germline CDR1 SGHDN, CDR2 FVKESK. In DNA, the CDR3 is TGTGCCAGCAGCCGACACCTAGGGGGGCGTGGGGCCAACGTCCTGACTTTC. Protein product: CASSRHLGGRGANVLTF. Combining the CDR3 with reference TRBV14 and TRBJ2-6 gives the whole variable domain EAGVTQFPSHSVIEKGQTVTLRCDPISGHDNLYWYRRVMGKEIKFLLHFVKESKQDESGMPNNRFLAERTGGTYSTLKVQPAELEDSGVYFCASSRHLGGRGANVLTFGAGSRLTVL.

The chain employs TRBV5-8 and TRBJ2-5; a possible D gene is TRBD1 (5 bases). The CDR3 contains 15 residues. V dropped 4 bases and J dropped 0 bases, with 13 bases sitting between them. Germline CDR1 and CDR2: SGHTS and YDEGEE. The CDR3 nucleotides read TGTGCCAGCAGCAATCAGGGATTCGACCAAGAGACCCAGTACTTC. Amino acid sequence: CASSNQGFDQETQYF.

The chain links TRBV7-6 to TRBJ1-2; a weak D match, TRBD1 (6 bases). CDR1 is SGHVS and CDR2 is FNYEAQ in the germline V gene. V lost 6 bases and J lost 2, with 16 bases in between. The CDR3 has 15 residues. The CDR3 coding sequence is TGTGCCAGCAGGCCTACGGGGGGCGCGAACTATGGCTACACCTTC. Translating gives CASRPTGGANYGYTF.

V is TRBV27 and J is TRBJ2-7; 7 bases are shared with TRBD2. Germline loops: CDR1 MNHEY, CDR2 SMNVEV (reference sequence). V trimming: 3 bases; J trimming: 7 bases; junction bases outside the gene matches: 12. CDR3 size: 15 residues. DNA of the CDR3: TGTGCCAGCAGTTTCGACCGAGTGGCCGGGAGGGAGCAGTACTTC. This translates into CASSFDRVAGREQYF.

The rearrangement uses TRBV5-6 and TRBJ1-6; a weak D match, TRBD1 (6 bases). Germline CDR1 reads SGHDT; CDR2 reads YYEEEE. The CDR3 length is 14 residues. The V end lost 4 bases, the J end lost 10 bases, and 15 bases lay between the germline ends. The CDR3, as DNA: TGTGCCAGCAGCCGTATATTAACAGGGTCACCCCTCCACTTT. Translating it yields CASSRILTGSPLHF.

Concerning this clone: The junction does not match germline at one end; this may be a read error. The chain's CDR3 is CVSSYRASSYNEQFF. In nucleotides, the CDR3 is TGTGTCAGCAGTTACCGGGCCAGCTCCTACAATGAGCAGTTCTTC. The chain is built from TRBV6-5 and TRBJ2-1; no definite D call. Germline V gene sequence: CDR1 MNHEY, CDR2 SVGAGI. The length of the CDR3 is 15 residues.

This rearrangement joins TRBV18 to TRBJ2-3, with D uncertain. Germline V gene data show CDR1 as KGHSH and CDR2 as LQKENI. There are 14 residues in the CDR3. Trimming pared 2 bases from V and 4 bases from J, leaving 10 bases between. This chain's CDR3 is CASSPISPPDTQYF. As DNA, the CDR3 is TGTGCCAGCTCACCAATTTCTCCTCCAGATACGCAGTATTTT.

The chain carries TRBV19 and TRBJ1-2; weak D call: TRBD1 (5 bases). This CDR3 has 12 residues. In germline, CDR1 is LNHDA, CDR2 SQIVND (reference sequence). The ends were cut back, 3 bases at V and 8 bases at J, with 10 bases in the middle. CDR3 amino acids: CASSIRQGGYTF. CDR3 coding DNA: TGTGCCAGTAGTATTCGGCAGGGCGGCTACACCTTC.

This clone was seen only once. This chain joins TRBV7-9 and TRBJ2-7; no firm D call. Trimming removed 1 base at V and 0 bases at J, with 10 bases between. Germline V gives CDR1 SEHNR, CDR2 FQNEAQ (reference sequence). This CDR3 spans 15 amino acids. CDR3 DNA sequence: TGTGCCAGCAGCTTAGGTCGCGGAATCTCCTACGAGCAGTACTTC. Translation: CASSLGRGISYEQYF. Supplemented by reference TRBV7-9 and TRBJ2-7, the full variable domain reads DTGVSQNPRHKITKRGQNVTFRCDPISEHNRLYWYRQTLGQGPEFLTYFQNEAQLEKSRLLSDRFSAERPKGSFSTLEIQRTEQGDSAMYLCASSLGRGISYEQYFGPGTRLTVT.

This clone was picked up one time. The chain links TRBV28 to TRBJ1-2; D is perhaps TRBD1 (5 bases). Germline V lookup: CDR1 MDHEN, CDR2 SYDVKM. V lost 3 bases and J lost 2, with 7 bases in between. This CDR3 has 13 residues. CDR3 in DNA: TGTGCCAGCAGTTTTTGGGGGAACTATGGCTACACCTTC. Translated, it gives CASSFWGNYGYTF.

The rearrangement uses TRBV9 and TRBJ1-1; the match to TRBD1 covers 7 bases. Germline assignment: CDR1 SGDLS and CDR2 YYNGEE. J lost 0 bases, V lost 0 bases, and 2 bases had no gene match. This CDR3 contains 15 residues. CDR3 loop: CASSVDTGVNTEAFF. The DNA for the CDR3 is TGTGCCAGCAGCGTAGATACAGGGGTGAACACTGAAGCTTTCTTT.

The rearrangement uses TRBV5-6 and TRBJ2-4, with D unclear. The germline V and J ends were trimmed by 0 bases and 7 bases, with 11 bases remaining between them. Germline V gives CDR1 SGHDT, CDR2 YYEEEE. This CDR3 comprises 14 residues. CDR3 nucleotide sequence: TGTGCCAGCAGCTTGGGGCAGGTGGGGAACATTCAGTACTTC. Protein product: CASSLGQVGNIQYF.

This chain links TRBV5-1 with TRBJ2-7; D is unresolved. The CDR3 totals 13 residues. V shed 2 bases and J shed 2 bases, with 8 bases lying between them. The V gene's germline CDR1 is SGHRS and CDR2 YFSETQ. In nucleotides, the CDR3 is TGCGCCAGCAGCTTTGCAGACCCCTACGAGCAGTACTTC. It specifies CASSFADPYEQYF.

V is TRBV5-1 and J is TRBJ1-2; the D is unclear. The germline V and J ends were trimmed by 0 bases and 4 bases, with 13 bases remaining between them. The CDR3 loop spans 15 amino acids. Germline lookup yields CDR1 SGHRS and CDR2 YFSETQ. The CDR3 here is CASSLELGGPYGYTF. CDR3 sequence (DNA): TGCGCCAGCAGCTTGGAACTCGGCGGGCCCTATGGCTACACCTTC.

The V gene is TRBV30, the J gene TRBJ2-2; D is ambiguous. This CDR3 has 14 amino acids. Germline CDR1 GTSNPN, CDR2 SVGIG (reference sequence). Trimming cost V 3 bases and J 3 bases, with 11 bases left between them. The CDR3 coding sequence is TGTGCCTGGAGGCAGTATCGGTACACCGGGGAGCTGTTTTTT. Its protein product is CAWRQYRYTGELFF. The full variable domain, rest sourced from reference TRBV30 and TRBJ2-2, is SQTIHQWPATLVQPVGSPLSLECTVEGTSNPNLYWYRQAAGRGLQLLFYSVGIGQISSEVPQNLSASRPQDRQFILSSKKLLLSDSGFYLCAWRQYRYTGELFFGEGSRLTVL.

The genes are TRBV10-3 and TRBJ2-2; D may be TRBD2 (6 bases). Germline lookup yields CDR1 ENHRY and CDR2 SYGVKD. Trimming removed 7 bases at V and 8 bases at J, with 11 bases between. The CDR3 covers 12 residues. CDR3: CAIKSSEGELFF. CDR3 DNA sequence: TGTGCCATCAAGTCTAGCGAGGGGGAGCTGTTTTTT.

This chain connects TRBV2 to TRBJ1-1; D unclear. Trimming left V 3 bases short and J 11 bases short, with 10 bases between. The CDR3 is made up of 11 amino acids. Germline CDR1 and CDR2: SNHLY and FYNNEI. The CDR3 spells CASSEGRNAFF. CDR3 nucleotide sequence: TGTGCCAGCAGTGAGGGCAGGAATGCTTTCTTT.

The V gene is TRBV4-1, the J gene TRBJ2-7; D might be TRBD1 (5 bases). The germline V gene encodes CDR1 MGHRA and CDR2 YSYEKL. The CDR3 length is 15 residues. V lost 4 bases and J lost 7, with 20 bases in between. This CDR3 reads CASSPEGSTVREQYF. The CDR3 DNA is TGCGCCAGCAGCCCGGAAGGGTCGACAGTCAGAGAGCAGTACTTC.

The rearrangement uses TRBV6-5 and TRBJ2-2, with D perhaps assigned TRBD1 or TRBD2 (5 bases each). The CDR3 has 14 residues. Trimming took 6 bases from V and 5 from J, leaving 13 bases between them. Looked up from germline, CDR1 is MNHEY and CDR2 is SVGAGI. CDR3 nucleotides: TGTGCCAGCAGACCGGGACGCAGGACCGGGGAGCTGTTTTTT. Its protein is CASRPGRRTGELFF.

The chain couples TRBV25-1 to TRBJ1-4; D is unresolved. V lost 8 bases, J lost 8 bases, and 12 bases lay in between. The CDR3 totals 12 residues. Germline V gives CDR1 MGHDK, CDR2 SYGVNS. The CDR3 is CASRATVEKLFF. For the CDR3, the DNA is TGTGCCAGCCGGGCCACGGTCGAAAAACTGTTTTTT.

The rearrangement links TRBV29-1 to TRBJ1-1; perhaps TRBD1 as D (5 bases). Germline CDR1 SQVTM, CDR2 ANQGSEA. CDR3 length: 15 residues. Trimming removed 7 bases from V and 3 bases from J, with 21 bases in between. This CDR3 is CSAAGREGYDTEAFF. CDR3 nucleotide sequence: TGCAGCGCAGCAGGGAGGGAAGGGTACGACACTGAAGCTTTCTTT.

The chain recombines TRBV6-5 with TRBJ1-5; D call uncertain. Deletions cut 6 bases from V and 7 bases from J, with 10 bases between. Germline V gene data show CDR1 as MNHEY and CDR2 as SVGAGI. The CDR3 length is 12 residues. The CDR3 loop reads CASSPPGQPQHF. As DNA, the CDR3 is TGTGCCAGCAGCCCCCCCGGGCAGCCCCAGCATTTT.